The rows below give T cell receptor beta chains drawn from one sample of a study of post-analysis software for immune sequencing data. TCRdb reprocessed the PCR reads with MiXCR, giving one entry per CDR3 protein. The sample includes about 770,000 distinct CDR3 sequences, just over 45% of them seen just once. The sample was blood. The receptors come from a girl under 18 with multiple sclerosis. Both conserved end residues are part of each CDR3. D genes are given only for firm matches. The size field is filled for only some rows; it gives once, few, many or a size class.

D,V,size,J,DNA,CDR3
-,TRBV12-3/TRBV12-4,-,TRBJ2-1,TGTGCCAGCAGTTTCCTGGGGGATGTTTCCAATGAGCAGTTCTTC,CASSFLGDVSNEQFF
-,TRBV5-1,many,TRBJ2-6,TGCGCCAGCAGCTCTGCATCTGGGGCCAACGTCCTGACTTTC,CASSSASGANVLTF
-,TRBV7-9,-,TRBJ2-7,TGTGCCAGCAGTTCAGGGAACTACGAGCAGTACTTC,CASSSGNYEQYF
-,TRBV27,-,TRBJ2-1,TGTGCCAGCAAGCAGGAGAGAAATGAGCAGTTCTTC,CASKQERNEQFF
-,TRBV27,few,TRBJ2-1,TGTGCCAGCAGTTCCATAAATCGTAATGAGCAGTTCTTC,CASSSINRNEQFF
TRBD1,TRBV9,-,TRBJ2-5,TGTGCCAGCAGCCGAACAGGGGGCGGGTCCGAAGAGACCCAGTACTTC,CASSRTGGGSEETQYF
-,TRBV28,-,TRBJ2-7,TGTGCCAGCAGTCCCCGAACTGAGAATTACGAGCAGTACTTC,CASSPRTENYEQYF
TRBD2,TRBV7-9,-,TRBJ2-7,TGTGCCAGCAGCACTCCTAGCGGGAGGGCCGCCGAGCAGTACTTC,CASSTPSGRAAEQYF
-,TRBV27,-,TRBJ2-7,TGTGCCAGCAGGACAGGTCGCCACGAGCAGTACTTC,CASRTGRHEQYF
-,TRBV29-1,-,TRBJ2-3,TGCAGCGCCGTACCCGGACCGGATACGCAGTATTTT,CSAVPGPDTQYF
TRBD2,TRBV7-2,-,TRBJ2-3,TGTGCCAGCAGCTTACCGTTGTCGGGGCTAGCGGGAGATACGCAGTATTTT,CASSLPLSGLAGDTQYF
-,TRBV9,many,TRBJ2-6,TGTGCCAGCAGCGTAGCTCCTCAGGGATCTGGGGCCAACGTCCTGACTTTC,CASSVAPQGSGANVLTF
-,TRBV4-3,-,TRBJ2-7,TGCGCCAGCAGCCAAGTTCTACGCGGGGCCCCCTACGAGCAGTACTTC,CASSQVLRGAPYEQYF
TRBD2,TRBV7-2,-,TRBJ2-1,TGTGCCAGCAGCTTAGTGGCTAGCGGCAATGAGCAGTTCTTC,CASSLVASGNEQFF
-,TRBV29-1,-,TRBJ1-1,TGCAGCGTTGTCGGCGTCTTCCGAAGAAAAACTGAAGCTTTCTTT,CSVVGVFRRKTEAFF
-,TRBV20-1,few,TRBJ2-7,TGCAGTGCTAGTGGGCGGTTTAGCTCCTACGAGCAGTACTTC,CSASGRFSSYEQYF
-,TRBV7-2,-,TRBJ2-7,TGTGCCAGCAGCCCCACCAAGGGGCGCGGGAACCCCAACGAGCAGTACTTC,CASSPTKGRGNPNEQYF
TRBD1,TRBV7-9,-,TRBJ1-2,TGTGCCAGCAGCTTAGTGGGGGACAGCTATGGCTACACCTTC,CASSLVGDSYGYTF
-,TRBV12-3/TRBV12-4,-,TRBJ2-3,TGTGCCAGCACCCGGGATGACACAGATACGCAGTATTTT,CASTRDDTDTQYF
-,TRBV7-2,few,TRBJ2-7,TGTGCCAGCAGCTTGGATGGGTTGGATTCCTACGAGCAGTACTTC,CASSLDGLDSYEQYF
-,TRBV28,-,TRBJ2-3,TGTGCCAGCAGTTTACGGAACAGGGCAGATACGCAGTATTTT,CASSLRNRADTQYF
-,TRBV29-1,few,TRBJ2-7,TGCAGCGTGGCCGGGACGGTGACCTACGAGCAGTACTTC,CSVAGTVTYEQYF
-,TRBV20-1,few,TRBJ2-1,TGCAGTGCTAGAGAGCGGCAGGGGAGCTACAATGAGCAGTTCTTC,CSARERQGSYNEQFF
-,TRBV27,-,TRBJ1-5,TGTGCCAGCAGTTTCGGCGGCGGCGGTCAGCCCCAGCATTTT,CASSFGGGGQPQHF
-,TRBV20-1,-,TRBJ2-5,TGCAGTGTCCCTCGTCGGCTAGTACAAGAGACCCAGTACTTC,CSVPRRLVQETQYF
-,TRBV4-3,many,TRBJ2-1,TGCGCCAGCAGCCAAGAGGGTGTACCGGGGAATGAGCAGTTCTTC,CASSQEGVPGNEQFF
-,TRBV20-1,-,TRBJ2-3,TGCAGTGCTAGAAGTCCGGGGATGACCGATACGCAGTATTTT,CSARSPGMTDTQYF
-,TRBV9,-,TRBJ1-2,TGTGCCAGCAGCGTAGCTACGGCGGGGAACTATGGCTACACCTTC,CASSVATAGNYGYTF
-,TRBV29-1,-,TRBJ1-2,TGCACCTACGGGGGGCCAGGCGAATATGGCTACACCTTC,CTYGGPGEYGYTF
-,TRBV4-2,-,TRBJ1-2,TGTGCCAGCAGCCAACCGACAGCGATGAACTATGGCTACACCTTC,CASSQPTAMNYGYTF
TRBD2,TRBV6-6,few,TRBJ2-5,TGTGCCAGCAGCCGACTAGCGGGAGGCCTAGAGACCCAGTACTTC,CASSRLAGGLETQYF
TRBD1,TRBV6-5,-,TRBJ1-5,TGTGCCAGCAGTCCCCATATCGGGACAGGGCTTCAGCCCCAGCATTTT,CASSPHIGTGLQPQHF
TRBD2,TRBV7-2,few,TRBJ2-3,TGTGCCAGCAGCTTAGTAGCGGGAGCCACAGATACGCAGTATTTT,CASSLVAGATDTQYF
TRBD2,TRBV28,-,TRBJ2-7,TGTGCCAGCTCCTCGACGATTAGCGGGAGTAATGGCTACGAGCAGTACTTC,CASSSTISGSNGYEQYF
-,TRBV21-1,-,TRBJ2-5,TGTGCCAGCCCTCCGGCGGGGCCCTCCCAAGAGACCCAGTACTTC,CASPPAGPSQETQYF
TRBD2,TRBV29-1,-,TRBJ2-7,TGCAGCGTTCAGCGGGAGGTTCACGAGCAGTACTTC,CSVQREVHEQYF
-,TRBV15,-,TRBJ2-6,TGTGCCACCAGCAGAGATGTGCCATACAGGGCCCGGGCCAACGTCCGGACTTTC,CATSRDVPYRARANVRTF
TRBD1,TRBV11-3,-,TRBJ2-3,TGTGCCAGCAGCCAACGACAGGGGGCAAGCACAGATACGCAGTATTTT,CASSQRQGASTDTQYF
-,TRBV6-2/TRBV6-3,-,TRBJ1-1,TGTGCCAGCAGTTACACCGGGCCCCCATACGCTGAAGCTTTCTTT,CASSYTGPPYAEAFF
TRBD2,TRBV4-2,-,TRBJ2-7,TGTGCCAGCAGCCAGCGGGAGGACTACGAGCAGTACTTC,CASSQREDYEQYF
-,TRBV29-1,-,TRBJ2-7,TGCAGCGTTGAAACAGGCTCCCACGAGCAGTACTTC,CSVETGSHEQYF
-,TRBV29-1,few,TRBJ2-4,TGCAGCGTTGGGCTTAGACAGACGGCCAAAAACATTCAGTACTTC,CSVGLRQTAKNIQYF
TRBD1,TRBV10-3,-,TRBJ2-4,TGTGCCATCAGCAAAGGACAGGCTCCCAAAAACATTCAGTACTTC,CAISKGQAPKNIQYF
TRBD1,TRBV3-1,-,TRBJ2-7,TGTGCCAGCGAGGGGACAGGCAGCTACGAGCAGTACTTC,CASEGTGSYEQYF